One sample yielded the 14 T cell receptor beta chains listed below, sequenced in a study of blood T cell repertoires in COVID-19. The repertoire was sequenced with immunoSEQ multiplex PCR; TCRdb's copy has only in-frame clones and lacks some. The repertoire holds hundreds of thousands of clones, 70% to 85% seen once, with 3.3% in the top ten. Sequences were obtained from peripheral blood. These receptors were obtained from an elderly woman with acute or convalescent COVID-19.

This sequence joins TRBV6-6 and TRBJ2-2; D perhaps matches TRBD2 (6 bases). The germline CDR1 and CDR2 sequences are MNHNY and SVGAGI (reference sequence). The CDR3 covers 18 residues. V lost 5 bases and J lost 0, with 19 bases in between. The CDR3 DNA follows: TGTGCCAGCAGTCGTAGCCCGAGCGGGCACGCGAACACCGGGGAGCTGTTTTTT. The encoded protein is CASSRSPSGHANTGELFF.

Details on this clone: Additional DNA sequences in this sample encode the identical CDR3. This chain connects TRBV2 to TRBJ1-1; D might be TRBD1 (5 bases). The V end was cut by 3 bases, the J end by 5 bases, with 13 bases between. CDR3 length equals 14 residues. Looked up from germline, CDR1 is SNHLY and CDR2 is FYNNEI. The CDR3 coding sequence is TGTGCCAGCAGTGAGGGAGCCCGGGGGACTGAAGCTTTCTTT. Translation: CASSEGARGTEAFF. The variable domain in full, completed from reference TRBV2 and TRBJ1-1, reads EPEVTQTPSHQVTQMGQEVILRCVPISNHLYFYWYRQILGQKVEFLVSFYNNEISEKSEIFDDQFSVERPDGSNFTLKIRSTKLEDSAMYFCASSEGARGTEAFFGQGTRLTVV.

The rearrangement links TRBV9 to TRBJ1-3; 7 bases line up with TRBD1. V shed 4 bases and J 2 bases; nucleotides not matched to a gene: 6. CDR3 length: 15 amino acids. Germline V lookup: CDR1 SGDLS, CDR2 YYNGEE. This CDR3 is CASSYGTAPGNTIYF. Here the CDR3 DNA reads TGTGCCAGCAGCTACGGGACAGCACCTGGAAACACCATATATTTT.

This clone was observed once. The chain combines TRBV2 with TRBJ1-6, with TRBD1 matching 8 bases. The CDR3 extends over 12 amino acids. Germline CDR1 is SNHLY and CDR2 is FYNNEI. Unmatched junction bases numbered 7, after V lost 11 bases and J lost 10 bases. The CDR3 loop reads CAYEGQASPLHF. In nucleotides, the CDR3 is TGTGCCTACGAGGGACAGGCGTCACCCCTCCACTTT.

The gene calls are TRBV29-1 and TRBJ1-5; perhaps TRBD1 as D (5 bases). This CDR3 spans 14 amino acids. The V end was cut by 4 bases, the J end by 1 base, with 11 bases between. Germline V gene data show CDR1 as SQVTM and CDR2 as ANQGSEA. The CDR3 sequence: CSVVWGESNQPQHF. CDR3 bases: TGCAGCGTTGTCTGGGGGGAGAGCAATCAGCCCCAGCATTTT.

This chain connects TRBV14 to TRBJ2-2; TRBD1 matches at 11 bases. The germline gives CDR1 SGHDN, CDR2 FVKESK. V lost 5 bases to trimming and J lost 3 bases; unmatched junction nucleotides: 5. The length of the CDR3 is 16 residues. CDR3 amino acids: CASSKGQGAYTGELFF. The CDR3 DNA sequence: TGTGCCAGCAGCAAAGGACAGGGGGCGTACACCGGGGAGCTGTTTTTT.

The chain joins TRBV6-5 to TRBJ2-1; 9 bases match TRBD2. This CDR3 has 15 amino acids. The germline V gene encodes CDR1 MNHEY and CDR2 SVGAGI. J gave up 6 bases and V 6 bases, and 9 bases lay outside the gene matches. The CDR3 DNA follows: TGTGCCAGCAGGGGGGATAGCGGGAGCATCAATGAGCAGTTCTTC. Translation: CASRGDSGSINEQFF.

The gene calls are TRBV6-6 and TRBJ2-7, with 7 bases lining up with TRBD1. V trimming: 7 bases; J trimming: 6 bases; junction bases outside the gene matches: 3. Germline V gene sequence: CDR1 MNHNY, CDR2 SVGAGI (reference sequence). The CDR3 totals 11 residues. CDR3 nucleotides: TGTGCCAGCAACAGGGGTTCCGAGCAGTACTTC. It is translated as CASNRGSEQYF.

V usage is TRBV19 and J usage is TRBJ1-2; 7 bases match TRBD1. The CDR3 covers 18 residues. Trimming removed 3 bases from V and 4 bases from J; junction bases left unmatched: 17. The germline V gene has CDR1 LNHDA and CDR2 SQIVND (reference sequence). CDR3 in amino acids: CASSMAGTASLRAYGYTF. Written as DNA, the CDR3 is TGTGCCAGTAGTATGGCCGGGACAGCTTCCCTGAGGGCCTATGGCTACACCTTC.

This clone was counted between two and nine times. The DNA for the CDR3 is TGTGCCAGCGCGACCCCTAGCTCTGGGGCCAACGTCCTGACTTTC. Translated: CASATPSSGANVLTF. The chain recombines TRBV5-6 with TRBJ2-6; no firm D call. V shed 7 bases and J shed 0 bases, with 11 bases lying between them. The CDR3 covers 15 residues. CDR1 is SGHDT, CDR2 YYEEEE, per germline.

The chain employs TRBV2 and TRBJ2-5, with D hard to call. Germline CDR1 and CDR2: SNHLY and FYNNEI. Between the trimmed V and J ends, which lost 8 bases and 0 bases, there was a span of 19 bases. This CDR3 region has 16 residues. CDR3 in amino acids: CASLSLLVRHQETQYF. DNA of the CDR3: TGTGCCAGCCTAAGCCTTTTAGTACGCCACCAAGAGACCCAGTACTTC. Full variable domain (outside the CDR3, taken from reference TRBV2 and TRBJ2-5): EPEVTQTPSHQVTQMGQEVILRCVPISNHLYFYWYRQILGQKVEFLVSFYNNEISEKSEIFDDQFSVERPDGSNFTLKIRSTKLEDSAMYFCASLSLLVRHQETQYFGPGTRLLVL.

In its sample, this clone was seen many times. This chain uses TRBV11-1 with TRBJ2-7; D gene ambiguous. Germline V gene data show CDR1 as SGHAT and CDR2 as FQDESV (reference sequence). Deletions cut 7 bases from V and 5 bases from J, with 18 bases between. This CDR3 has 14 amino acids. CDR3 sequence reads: CASTPVPSMHEQYF. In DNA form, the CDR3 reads TGTGCCAGCACCCCCGTCCCCTCTATGCACGAGCAGTACTTC.

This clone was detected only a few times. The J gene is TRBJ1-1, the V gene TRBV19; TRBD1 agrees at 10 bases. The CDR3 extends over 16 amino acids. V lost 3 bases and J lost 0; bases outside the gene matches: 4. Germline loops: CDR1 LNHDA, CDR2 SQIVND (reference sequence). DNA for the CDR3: TGTGCCAGTAGTATCGGGACAGGGGTCATGAACACTGAAGCTTTCTTT. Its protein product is CASSIGTGVMNTEAFF.

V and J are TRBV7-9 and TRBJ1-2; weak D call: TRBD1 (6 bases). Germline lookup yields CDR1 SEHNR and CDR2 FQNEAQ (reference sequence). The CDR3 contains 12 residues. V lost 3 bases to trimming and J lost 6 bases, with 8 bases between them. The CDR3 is CASSFTGHGYTF. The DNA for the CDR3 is TGTGCCAGCAGCTTCACAGGGCATGGCTACACCTTC.